This T cell receptor beta chain was retrieved from a study of T cell changes during pregnancy in multiple sclerosis. In germline, CDR1 is MNHEY, CDR2 SMNVEV (reference sequence). CDR3 length: 16 amino acids. The trim removed 3 bases at V and 5 bases at J, leaving 11 bases unmatched. Sequenced by immunoSEQ multiplex PCR; TCRdb stores in-frame clones only, minus some. Here the sample spans roughly 66,000 clones, 92% being singletons. The sample here was peripheral blood, taken in the first trimester of pregnancy. The chain employs TRBV27 and TRBJ1-2, with 8 bases that match TRBD1. This clonotype was sampled from a female donor with multiple sclerosis, enrolled in a pregnancy study. CDR3 nucleotides: TGTGCCAGCAGTTTTTCCGGACAGGGACGTCATTATGGCTACACCTTC. The encoded protein is CASSFSGQGRHYGYTF.